The clone carrying this T cell receptor (beta chain) was seen more than once but under ten times. A junction boundary mismatches the germline segment, possibly from a read error. This entry is derived from a study of early T cells in non-severe SARS-CoV-2 infection. Across the whole study: It was bulk RNA from unsorted whole blood that was sequenced, and the chains were unpaired.

Germline CDR1 is SGHRS and CDR2 is YFSETQ. The CDR3 is 21 amino acids. Tagging with unique molecular identifiers was applied to individual cDNA molecules. Each CDR3 protein gets one entry after TCRdb re-called the 5' RACE reads with MiXCR. The sample records tens of thousands of distinct CDR3 sequences, approximately 11% being singletons. This TCR was sampled from an adult who was a healthcare worker with PCR-confirmed SARS-CoV-2 infection or an uninfected control (not recorded which). The sequenced sample was whole blood, obtained at baseline. The rearrangement uses TRBV5-1 and TRBJ2-5; TRBD2 is a possible D gene (6 bases). The CDR3 here is CTSSLRSTPLASVVLAETQYF. For the CDR3, the DNA is TGCACCAGCAGCTTGAGGTCGACCCCACTAGCTTCCGTTGTGTTAGCGGAGACCCAGTACTTC.